A single sample gave rise to the 2 T cell receptor beta chains below, sequenced in a study of blood T cells in healthy people across ages. Primed by a sample-barcoded 5' primer and a J-beta primer mix, a second PCR proceeded for roughly 7 to 11 cycles. TCRdb reprocessed the 5' RACE reads via MiXCR and lists one record per CDR3 protein. The repertoire includes roughly 720,000 distinct CDR3 sequences, 50% to 65% of them detected once, and under 50% sits in the top ten. The sample consisted of blood. These receptors all stem from an elderly man in good health.

This chain links TRBV2 with TRBJ2-1, with 12 nucleotides matching TRBD1. V lost 1 base to trimming and J lost 8 bases; unmatched junction nucleotides: 3. Per the germline V gene, CDR1 is SNHLY and CDR2 is FYNNEI. The CDR3 loop spans 15 amino acids. The CDR3 loop reads CASSEVGTGGHEQFF. For the CDR3, the DNA is TGTGCCAGCAGTGAAGTAGGGACAGGGGGCCATGAGCAGTTCTTC.

The chain has TRBV20-1 and TRBJ2-1, with TRBD1 matching over 9 bases. The CDR3 has 14 amino acids. The germline V gene encodes CDR1 DFQATT and CDR2 SNEGSKA (reference sequence). Germline trimming cut 3 bases from V and 9 bases from J; bases unmatched to any gene: 9. The CDR3 is CSASGTGIWAEQFF. DNA of the CDR3: TGCAGTGCTAGCGGGACAGGGATTTGGGCTGAGCAGTTCTTC.